The next 5 T cell receptor beta chains were all read from a single sample in a study of blood T cell repertoires in COVID-19. The assay was immunoSEQ multiplex PCR, and TCRdb's table has in-frame clones only and misses some. The sample carries about 120,000 clones, 70% to 90% recorded once. Input material: peripheral blood. Source of these receptors: a man aged 40-49 years with acute or convalescent COVID-19.

This clone was picked up a small number of times. The genes are TRBV24-1 and TRBJ2-3; D is unresolved. The CDR3 is 13 amino acids. CDR1 KGHDR and CDR2 SFDVKD come from the germline V gene. V shed 4 bases and J shed 5 bases, with 9 bases lying between them. The CDR3 loop is CATSDPPGDTQYF. CDR3 nucleotides: TGTGCCACCAGTGACCCACCCGGAGATACGCAGTATTTT.

This rearrangement joins TRBV5-4 to TRBJ2-1; the D gene is possibly TRBD1 (7 bases). The CDR3 totals 16 residues. Trimming left V 3 bases short and J 7 bases short, with 20 bases between. In germline, CDR1 is SGHNT, CDR2 YYREEE (reference sequence). The CDR3 region has the DNA TGTGCCAGCAGCTCCTCTTTATTAGCAGGGGGGAATGAGCAGTTCTTC. The encoded protein is CASSSSLLAGGNEQFF. The variable domain in full, with the rest retrieved from reference TRBV5-4 and TRBJ2-1, is ETGVTQSPTHLIKTRGQQVTLRCSSQSGHNTVSWYQQALGQGPQFIFQYYREEENGRGNFPPRFSGLQFPNYSSELNVNALELDDSALYLCASSSSLLAGGNEQFFGPGTRLTVL.

This clone was detected once. V is TRBV5-1 and J is TRBJ2-1, with 15 positions matching TRBD2. The CDR3 sequence is 19 residues long. The junction had 10 bases not matched to a gene; V was cut back by 0 bases and J by 6 bases. Per germline, CDR1 SGHRS and CDR2 YFSETQ. The CDR3 region is CASSLVLGLAGGPSNEQFF. CDR3 bases: TGCGCCAGCAGCTTGGTTTTGGGACTAGCGGGGGGACCCTCCAATGAGCAGTTCTTC.

This chain uses TRBV29-1 with TRBJ2-5; D possibly corresponds to TRBD2 (6 bases). V lost 4 bases, J lost 0 bases, and 15 bases lay in between. Germline V gene data show CDR1 as SQVTM and CDR2 as ANQGSEA. The CDR3 covers 15 residues. The CDR3 reads CSVAGWTKYQETQYF. DNA of the CDR3: TGCAGCGTTGCGGGTTGGACTAAGTACCAAGAGACCCAGTACTTC.

In DNA form, the CDR3 reads TGTGCCAGCAGTTTATACGCGGGGTCCGTTGCAGATACGCAGTATTTT. Translated: CASSLYAGSVADTQYF. The chain carries TRBV27 and TRBJ2-3, with D tentatively TRBD2 (6 bases). CDR3 length: 16 amino acids. The V end lost 1 base, the J end lost 4 bases, and 15 bases lay between the germline ends. CDR1 and CDR2 (germline): MNHEY, SMNVEV (reference sequence).